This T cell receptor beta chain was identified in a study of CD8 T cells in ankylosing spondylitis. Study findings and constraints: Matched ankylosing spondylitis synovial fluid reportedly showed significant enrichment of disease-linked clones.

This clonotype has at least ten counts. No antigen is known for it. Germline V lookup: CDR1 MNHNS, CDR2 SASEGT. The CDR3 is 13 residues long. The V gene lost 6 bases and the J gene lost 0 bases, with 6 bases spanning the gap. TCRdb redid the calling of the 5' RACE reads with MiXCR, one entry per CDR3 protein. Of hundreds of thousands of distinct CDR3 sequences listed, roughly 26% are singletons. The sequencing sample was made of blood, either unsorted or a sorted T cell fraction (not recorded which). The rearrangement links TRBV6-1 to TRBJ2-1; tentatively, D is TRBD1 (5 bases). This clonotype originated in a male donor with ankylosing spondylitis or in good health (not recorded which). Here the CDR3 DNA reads TGTGCCAGCAGACAGGTCTCCTACAATGAGCAGTTCTTC. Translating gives CASRQVSYNEQFF.